The 14 T cell receptor beta chains below come from one sample, sequenced in a study of beta chain features in type 1 diabetes. Findings of the study overall: The study found moderately but significantly shorter TCRB CDR3s in all four CD4+ subsets of Type 1 diabetes patients.

What these receptors recognize is not known. Expressed TCRB transcripts got sequenced, as all isolated RNA was reverse transcribed. Sequencing used immunoSEQ multiplex PCR; TCRdb keeps in-frame clones, though not all of them. The sample has about 160,000 clones, 6.5% to 10% seen once. Sequenced material: central memory CD4+ T cells from blood. The receptors come from a woman in her late teens or twenties with type 1 diabetes.

In its sample, this clone was seen a few times. The chain combines TRBV9 with TRBJ1-2; possibly TRBD1 for D (5 bases). The germline gives CDR1 SGDLS, CDR2 YYNGEE. Deletions cut 2 bases from V and 4 bases from J, with 15 bases between. The CDR3 covers 15 residues. CDR3 DNA sequence: TGTGCCAGCAGCGTGGAAGGGAGGGGCGGCTATGGCTACACCTTC. It specifies CASSVEGRGGYGYTF.

This clone was counted at least ten times. The chain couples TRBV7-2 to TRBJ2-7, with D tentatively TRBD2 (5 bases). This CDR3 is built from 14 residues. V was trimmed by 1 base and J by 2 bases, leaving 9 bases between them. Germline V gives CDR1 SGHTA, CDR2 FQGNSA. The CDR3 loop reads CASSLGGRTYEQYF. The CDR3 nucleotides read TGTGCCAGCAGCTTAGGAGGGCGTACCTACGAGCAGTACTTC.

DNA for the CDR3: TGCGCCAGCAGCTTGCAGGTTGACGAGCAGTACTTC. Protein product: CASSLQVDEQYF. This chain links TRBV5-1 with TRBJ2-7; no reliable D call. Trimming removed 1 base from V and 5 bases from J, with 7 bases in between. Germline lookup yields CDR1 SGHRS and CDR2 YFSETQ. The CDR3 is made up of 12 amino acids.

The chain joins TRBV14 to TRBJ1-5; TRBD1 aligns across 8 bases. Germline trimming cut 5 bases from V and 12 bases from J; bases unmatched to any gene: 9. The CDR3 is 13 residues long. Germline V gene lookup returns CDR1 SGHDN and CDR2 FVKESK. The CDR3 reads CASSVDRESLQHF. The CDR3 coding sequence is TGTGCCAGCAGCGTGGACAGGGAGAGTCTCCAGCATTTT.

The chain uses TRBV29-1 and TRBJ2-3; maybe TRBD1 (6 bases). V lost 6 bases and J 2 bases, leaving 12 bases between the germline ends. The germline V gene has CDR1 SQVTM and CDR2 ANQGSEA. The CDR3 is 13 residues long. The CDR3 coding sequence is TGCAGCGTCCCCAGACAGGACACAGATACGCAGTATTTT. Its protein is CSVPRQDTDTQYF.

This clone was detected only a few times. The rearrangement links TRBV6-5 to TRBJ1-1; TRBD1 agrees at 9 bases. The J segment lost 11 bases and the V segment lost 5 bases, leaving 6 bases of the junction unmatched. There are 12 residues in the CDR3. The germline CDR1 and CDR2 sequences are MNHEY and SVGAGI. DNA of the CDR3: TGTGCCAGCAGTCACAGGGGGCTTGAGGCTTTCTTT. It codes for CASSHRGLEAFF.

This clone appeared a few times. The rearrangement links TRBV7-2 to TRBJ2-5; the match to TRBD2 covers 7 bases. The J segment lost 5 bases and the V segment lost 3 bases, leaving 6 bases of the junction unmatched. Germline CDR1 reads SGHTA; CDR2 reads FQGNSA. This CDR3 has 14 amino acids. The DNA for the CDR3 is TGTGCCAGCAGCTTGGCGGGAGCGGAGGAGACCCAGTACTTC. It yields the protein CASSLAGAEETQYF.

This clone was counted only a few times. This chain uses TRBV5-5 with TRBJ2-1; 8 bases fit TRBD1. J was trimmed by 5 bases and V by 4 bases; bases with no gene match: 2. Per the germline V gene, CDR1 is SGHKS and CDR2 is YYEKEE (reference sequence). The CDR3 is 13 amino acids. Here the CDR3 reads CASSMDRDNEQFF. Written as DNA, the CDR3 is TGTGCCAGCAGCATGGACAGGGACAATGAGCAGTTCTTC. The complete variable domain, with remaining parts taken from reference TRBV5-5 and TRBJ2-1, reads DAGVTQSPTHLIKTRGQQVTLRCSPISGHKSVSWYQQVLGQGPQFIFQYYEKEERGRGNFPDRFSARQFPNYSSELNVNALLLGDSALYLCASSMDRDNEQFFGPGTRLTVL.

This clone has only a few counts. The J gene is TRBJ2-5, the V gene TRBV7-9, with 7 bases identical to TRBD1. After removal of 4 bases from V and 8 bases from J, the junction contained 10 bases not matched to a gene. The CDR3 runs 14 residues. The V gene's germline CDR1 is SEHNR and CDR2 FQNEAQ (reference sequence). CDR3 amino acids: CASSSTTGTRTQYF. In DNA, the CDR3 is TGTGCCAGCAGCTCAACGACAGGGACCCGAACCCAGTACTTC.

As to this clone: The sample has other DNA sequences that encode this CDR3 too. This chain uses TRBV4-3 with TRBJ2-5; 9 positions agree with TRBD2. Trimming removed 0 bases from V and 5 bases from J; junction bases left unmatched: 7. The CDR3 spans 16 residues. Germline CDR1 is LGHNA and CDR2 is YSLEER. CDR3 residues: CASSQDRGRAGETQYF. In nucleotides, the CDR3 is TGCGCCAGCAGCCAAGATCGCGGGAGGGCCGGGGAGACCCAGTACTTC.

The table lists this clone with a few counts. CDR3 sequence reads: CASADGGQNIQYF. As DNA, the CDR3 is TGTGCCAGTGCGGACGGGGGTCAAAACATTCAGTACTTC. The chain joins TRBV7-3 to TRBJ2-4, with a possible D match to TRBD2 (6 bases). CDR3 length: 13 amino acids. Deletions cut 9 bases from V and 5 bases from J, with 14 bases between. CDR1 is SGHTA, CDR2 FQGTGA, per germline.

The chain carries TRBV29-1 and TRBJ1-2, with 9 bases identical to TRBD1. Unmatched junction bases numbered 16, after V lost 7 bases and J lost 4 bases. From germline, CDR1 is SQVTM and CDR2 ANQGSEA. The CDR3 sequence is 16 residues long. This chain's CDR3 is CSARPGQGGESYGYTF. The CDR3 region has the DNA TGCAGCGCCCGACCGGGACAGGGCGGGGAGTCCTATGGCTACACCTTC.

This sequence joins TRBV11-2 and TRBJ1-1; 9 bases line up with TRBD1. This CDR3 is 13 amino acids long. Germline values: CDR1 SGHAT, CDR2 FQNNGV. The trim removed 5 bases at V and 5 bases at J, leaving 3 bases unmatched. The CDR3 region is CASSRDRETEAFF. The CDR3 DNA reads as TGTGCCAGCAGCAGGGACAGGGAAACTGAAGCTTTCTTT.

V and J are TRBV4-3 and TRBJ2-4; tentative D call: TRBD2 (7 bases). The CDR3 length is 14 residues. Germline V CDR1 and CDR2: LGHNA, YSLEER. V lost 4 bases and J 9 bases, leaving 16 bases between the germline ends. The CDR3 reads CASSPFRGGGIQYF. The CDR3 DNA reads TGCGCCAGCAGCCCTTTTCGAGGGGGGGGCATTCAGTACTTC.